Below, 22 T cell receptor beta chains from the same sample are listed, as sequenced in a study of T cells after yellow fever vaccination. TCRdb used MiXCR to reprocess the 5' RACE reads, holding one entry per CDR3 protein. Counted here are about 300,000 distinct CDR3 sequences, roughly 8.7% occurring once; the ten biggest clones make up 3% to 3.5%. Sequences were derived from CD4+ T cells sorted from PBMCs, sampled 5 days after the yellow fever booster vaccination. Every receptor here comes from a man between 18 and 35 years old who received the YFV17D yellow fever vaccine.

Notes on this clonotype: A much larger clone differs from this one at a single base, so this may be a read error. The rearrangement uses TRBV10-3 and TRBJ2-2, with a possible D match to TRBD2 (6 bases). This CDR3 region has 16 residues. Looked up from germline, CDR1 is ENHRY and CDR2 is SYGVKD. Trimming removed 0 bases from V and 5 bases from J, with 13 bases in between. CDR3 nucleotide sequence: TGTGCCATCAGTGAGTCGGCTAGCGTGGGGACCGGGGAGCTGTTTTTT. Protein product: CAISESASVGTGELFF.

This clonotype was counted between two and nine times. The rearrangement joins TRBV20-1 to TRBJ1-4, with 7 bases identical to TRBD1. The CDR3 loop spans 14 amino acids. V was pared by 3 bases and J by 7 bases, with 8 bases of the junction left unmatched. Germline V gene data show CDR1 as DFQATT and CDR2 as SNEGSKA (reference sequence). CDR3 residues: CSARSRGRGEKLFF. Written as DNA, the CDR3 is TGCAGTGCTAGGTCGAGGGGGCGAGGTGAAAAACTGTTTTTT.

This clonotype was seen many times. The chain carries TRBV7-2 and TRBJ1-5, with no clear D. The ends were cut back, 2 bases at V and 0 bases at J, with 11 bases in the middle. CDR1 is SGHTA, CDR2 FQGNSA, per germline. This CDR3 contains 16 residues. CDR3 region: CASSLWASYSNQPQHF. The CDR3 DNA sequence: TGTGCCAGCAGCTTATGGGCGTCTTATAGCAATCAGCCCCAGCATTTT.

This clonotype appeared many times. The rearrangement links TRBV7-2 to TRBJ1-5; no definite D call. V was cut by 5 bases and J by 5 bases, with 13 bases left in between. This CDR3 spans 14 amino acids. Germline V gene lookup returns CDR1 SGHTA and CDR2 FQGNSA. CDR3 loop: CASSQDGGYQPQHF. In DNA form, the CDR3 reads TGTGCCAGCAGCCAGGACGGAGGCTATCAGCCCCAGCATTTT.

The J gene is TRBJ1-1, the V gene TRBV7-2; D gene unclear. V lost 5 bases and J lost 4, with 23 bases in between. The germline V gene encodes CDR1 SGHTA and CDR2 FQGNSA. This CDR3 contains 17 residues. CDR3 in DNA: TGTGCCAGCAGCCTCCAACACGGACGGTTTGTTAGCACTGAAGCTTTCTTT. Its translation is CASSLQHGRFVSTEAFF.

CDR3 in DNA: TGCAGCGCAAAACAAGGACAGGGGGCAGGAGGGACCCAGTACTTC. Amino acid sequence: CSAKQGQGAGGTQYF. This chain connects TRBV29-1 to TRBJ2-5; 11 positions agree with TRBD1. Germline CDR1 reads SQVTM; CDR2 reads ANQGSEA. V was pared by 7 bases and J by 7 bases, with 14 bases of the junction left unmatched. The CDR3 is 15 amino acids.

At least ten counts were recorded for this clonotype. This rearrangement joins TRBV4-1 to TRBJ2-6; D could derive from TRBD1 or TRBD2 (5 bases each). V was clipped by 2 bases and J by 6 bases, with 14 bases between them. This CDR3 is 16 amino acids long. Germline CDR1 is MGHRA and CDR2 is YSYEKL. CDR3 DNA sequence: TGCGCCAGCAGCCAACGGAGGACACCCGAGGCCAACGTCCTGACTTTC. Translating gives CASSQRRTPEANVLTF.

The rearrangement links TRBV7-9 to TRBJ1-4; D is uncertain. Germline V gene data show CDR1 as SEHNR and CDR2 as FQNEAQ (reference sequence). Between the trimmed V and J ends, which lost 5 bases and 0 bases, there was a span of 7 bases. The CDR3 has 14 amino acids. The CDR3 loop is CASSPAATNEKLFF. For the CDR3, the DNA is TGTGCCAGCAGCCCAGCTGCAACTAATGAAAAACTGTTTTTT.

This chain uses TRBV7-8 with TRBJ2-7; 14 bases map to TRBD2. The CDR3 sequence is 15 residues long. The trim removed 5 bases at V and 3 bases at J, leaving 3 bases unmatched. The germline CDR1 and CDR2 sequences are SGHVS and FQNEAQ. The CDR3, as DNA: TGTGCCAGCAGCCCTGGACTAGCGGGGGGCTACGAGCAGTACTTC. It yields the protein CASSPGLAGGYEQYF.

CDR3 region: CASAPRDGEGYTF. The DNA of the CDR3 is TGTGCCAGCGCCCCCAGGGACGGGGAGGGCTACACCTTC. The chain couples TRBV7-3 to TRBJ1-2, with D perhaps matching TRBD1 (5 bases). Germline V gene lookup returns CDR1 SGHTA and CDR2 FQGTGA. Trimming stripped 8 bases from V and 8 bases from J, with 18 bases between. The CDR3 has 13 residues. Complete variable domain (other parts from reference TRBV7-3 and TRBJ1-2): GAGVSQTPSNKVTEKGKYVELRCDPISGHTALYWYRQSLGQGPEFLIYFQGTGAADDSGLPNDRFFAVRPEGSVSTLKIQRTERGDSAVYLCASAPRDGEGYTFGSGTRLTVV.

The J gene is TRBJ2-2, the V gene TRBV19; D tentatively reads TRBD1 or TRBD2 (5 bases each). V was pared by 3 bases and J by 1 base, with 12 bases between. Germline lookup yields CDR1 LNHDA and CDR2 SQIVND (reference sequence). The CDR3 covers 16 residues. The CDR3 DNA sequence: TGTGCCAGTAGTATCTTGCAGGGACGGAACACCGGGGAGCTGTTTTTT. As protein: CASSILQGRNTGELFF.

This clonotype was found a few times. The J gene is TRBJ2-3, the V gene TRBV6-5, with 10 bases identical to TRBD2. The junction had 10 bases not matched to a gene; V was cut back by 5 bases and J by 2 bases. The germline CDR1 and CDR2 sequences are MNHEY and SVGAGI. The CDR3 extends over 17 amino acids. The CDR3: CASSTASLAGVTDTQYF. CDR3 DNA sequence: TGTGCCAGCAGTACGGCCTCTCTAGCGGGGGTCACAGATACGCAGTATTTT.

This clonotype has more than one count but fewer than ten. The gene calls are TRBV19 and TRBJ1-5, with D possibly TRBD1 on 5 matching bases. V gave up 5 bases and J gave up 5 bases, with 16 bases separating them. The germline gives CDR1 LNHDA, CDR2 SQIVND (reference sequence). There are 15 residues in the CDR3. CDR3 protein: CASSPQPGSYQPQHF. CDR3 sequence (DNA): TGTGCCAGTAGTCCCCAGCCAGGGTCCTATCAGCCCCAGCATTTT.

This clonotype was counted between two and nine times. The rearrangement joins TRBV7-3 to TRBJ2-2, with 8 bases identical to TRBD2. V lost 5 bases to trimming and J lost 4 bases; unmatched junction nucleotides: 9. Per germline, CDR1 SGHTA and CDR2 FQGTGA. This CDR3 region has 16 residues. The CDR3 DNA follows: TGTGCCAGCAGCCGTACCGGGGGGGCCGGCACCGGGGAGCTGTTTTTT. Its protein product is CASSRTGGAGTGELFF.

This clonotype showed up just a few times. V gene TRBV4-1 combines with J gene TRBJ2-7; 8 nucleotides align to TRBD2. Germline V gene lookup returns CDR1 MGHRA and CDR2 YSYEKL. The CDR3 runs 16 residues. The ends lost 4 bases at V and 1 base at J; junction bases unmatched: 9. DNA for the CDR3: TGCGCCAGCAGCCCCCGGTTAGCGGGGCCTTCCTACGAGCAGTACGTC. Protein sequence: CASSPRLAGPSYEQYV.

This clonotype showed up just a few times. The V call is TRBV12-3 or TRBV12-4, the J call TRBJ2-3; 10 bases agree with TRBD2. The CDR3 is 14 residues long. V was pared by 6 bases and J by 4 bases, with 4 bases of the junction left unmatched. The CDR3 nucleotides read TGTGCCAGCAGATCAGCGGGGGGGTCAGATACGCAGTATTTT. Amino acid sequence: CASRSAGGSDTQYF.

This clonotype has only a few counts. This chain joins TRBV5-5 and TRBJ2-1; 9 bases are a match to TRBD1. The CDR3 covers 15 residues. With V trimmed by 2 bases and J by 7 bases, 7 bases remained unmatched. Germline assignment: CDR1 SGHKS and CDR2 YYEKEE (reference sequence). The CDR3 reads CASSLSGTGLNEQFF. In nucleotides, the CDR3 is TGTGCCAGCAGCTTATCGGGGACAGGGCTTAATGAGCAGTTCTTC.

This clonotype was observed a few times. The CDR3 spells CSAGTVGTQYF. CDR3 nucleotide sequence: TGCAGTGCCGGGACCGTGGGGACCCAGTACTTC. The chain carries TRBV20-1 and TRBJ2-5, with D tentatively TRBD1 or TRBD2 (5 bases each). This CDR3 contains 11 residues. Deletions cut 6 bases from V and 7 bases from J, with 12 bases between. CDR1 is DFQATT, CDR2 SNEGSKA, per germline (reference sequence).

The V and J genes are TRBV20-1 and TRBJ1-6; D unresolved. The CDR3 is 13 residues long. Germline V gene sequence: CDR1 DFQATT, CDR2 SNEGSKA (reference sequence). The V gene lost 1 base and the J gene lost 6 bases, with 7 bases spanning the gap. For the CDR3, the DNA is TGCAGTGCTAGAGGGGCGGCTAATTCACCCCTCCACTTT. Translating it yields CSARGAANSPLHF.

This clonotype was seen many times. The chain has TRBV7-6 and TRBJ1-1; D is undetermined. CDR1 and CDR2 from the germline V gene are SGHVS and FNYEAQ. The CDR3 contains 14 residues. Trimming removed 5 bases at V and 0 bases at J, with 10 bases between. CDR3 DNA sequence: TGTGCCAGCAGCACAAGGCCGATGAACACTGAAGCTTTCTTT. Translating it yields CASSTRPMNTEAFF.

This sequence joins TRBV2 and TRBJ1-6; possibly TRBD1 for D (5 bases). V lost 5 bases and J 5 bases, leaving 10 bases between the germline ends. Germline CDR1 SNHLY, CDR2 FYNNEI. This CDR3 comprises 14 residues. Written as DNA, the CDR3 is TGTGCCAGCAGTTTCAGGGCAGATAATTCACCCCTCCACTTT. Its translation is CASSFRADNSPLHF.

The table lists this clonotype with a few counts. The rearrangement uses TRBV29-1 and TRBJ2-2; 10 bases map to TRBD1. Trimming at V came to 7 bases and at J to 3 bases, leaving 8 bases not matched to a gene. Germline V gives CDR1 SQVTM, CDR2 ANQGSEA. This CDR3 has 15 residues. The CDR3 DNA is TGCAGCGCCCGAGACAGGGGGCCGCACACCGGGGAGCTGTTTTTT. This encodes CSARDRGPHTGELFF.